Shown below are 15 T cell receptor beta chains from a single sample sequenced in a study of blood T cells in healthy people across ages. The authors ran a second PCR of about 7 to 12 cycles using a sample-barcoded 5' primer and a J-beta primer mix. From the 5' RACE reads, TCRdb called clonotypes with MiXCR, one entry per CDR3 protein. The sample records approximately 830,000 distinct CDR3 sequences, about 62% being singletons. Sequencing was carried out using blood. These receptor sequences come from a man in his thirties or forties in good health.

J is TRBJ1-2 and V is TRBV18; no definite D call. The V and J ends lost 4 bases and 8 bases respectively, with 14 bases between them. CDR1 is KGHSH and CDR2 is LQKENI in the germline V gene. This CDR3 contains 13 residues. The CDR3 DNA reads TGTGCCAGCTCACGGGCCCCGGAGGACGGCTACACCTTC. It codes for CASSRAPEDGYTF.

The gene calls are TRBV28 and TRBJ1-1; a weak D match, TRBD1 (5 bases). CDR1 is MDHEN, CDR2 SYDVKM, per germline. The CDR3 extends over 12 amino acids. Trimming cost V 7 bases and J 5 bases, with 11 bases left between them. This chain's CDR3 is CASNGDGTEAFF. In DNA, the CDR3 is TGTGCCAGCAACGGGGACGGTACTGAAGCTTTCTTT.

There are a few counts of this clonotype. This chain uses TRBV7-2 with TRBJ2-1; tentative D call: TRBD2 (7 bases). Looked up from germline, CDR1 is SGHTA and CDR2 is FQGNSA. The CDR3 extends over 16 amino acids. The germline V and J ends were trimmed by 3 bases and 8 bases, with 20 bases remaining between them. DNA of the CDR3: TGTGCCAGCAGCTTTCGGCGGGGGCCCTCCACGGATGAGCAGTTCTTC. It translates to CASSFRRGPSTDEQFF.

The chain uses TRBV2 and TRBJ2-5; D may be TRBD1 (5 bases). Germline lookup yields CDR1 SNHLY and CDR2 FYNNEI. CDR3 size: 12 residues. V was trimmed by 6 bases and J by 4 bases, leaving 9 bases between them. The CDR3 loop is CASRADRETQYF. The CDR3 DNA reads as TGTGCCAGCAGAGCCGACAGAGAGACCCAGTACTTC.

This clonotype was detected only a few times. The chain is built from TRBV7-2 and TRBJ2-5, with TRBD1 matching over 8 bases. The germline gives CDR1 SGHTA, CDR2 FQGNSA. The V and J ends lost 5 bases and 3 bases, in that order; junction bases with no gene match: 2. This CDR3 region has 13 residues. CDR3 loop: CASSATGEETQYF. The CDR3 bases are TGTGCCAGCAGCGCGACAGGGGAAGAGACCCAGTACTTC.

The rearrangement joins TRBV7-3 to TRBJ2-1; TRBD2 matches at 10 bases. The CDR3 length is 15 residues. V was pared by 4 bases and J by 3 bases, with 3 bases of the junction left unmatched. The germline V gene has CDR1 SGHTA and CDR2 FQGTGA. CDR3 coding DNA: TGTGCCAGCAGCTGGACTAGCGGACGCTACAATGAGCAGTTCTTC. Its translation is CASSWTSGRYNEQFF.

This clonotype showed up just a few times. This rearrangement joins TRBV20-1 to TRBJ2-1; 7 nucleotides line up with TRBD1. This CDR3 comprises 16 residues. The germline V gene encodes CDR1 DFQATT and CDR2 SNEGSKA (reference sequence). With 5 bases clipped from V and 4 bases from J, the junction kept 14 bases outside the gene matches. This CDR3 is CSASSIRDSLYNEQFF. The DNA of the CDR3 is TGCAGTGCTTCTTCCATTAGGGACAGCCTTTACAATGAGCAGTTCTTC.

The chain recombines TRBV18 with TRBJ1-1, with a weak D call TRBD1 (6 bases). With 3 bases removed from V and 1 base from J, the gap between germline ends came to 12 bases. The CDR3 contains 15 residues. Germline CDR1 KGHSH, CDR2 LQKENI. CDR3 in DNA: TGTGCCAGCTCACCGAGACAGGAGCAGAACACTGAAGCTTTCTTT. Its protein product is CASSPRQEQNTEAFF. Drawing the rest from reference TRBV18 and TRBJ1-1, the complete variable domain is NAGVMQNPRHLVRRRGQEARLRCSPMKGHSHVYWYRQLPEEGLKFMVYLQKENIIDESGMPKERFSAEFPKEGPSILRIQQVVRGDSAAYFCASSPRQEQNTEAFFGQGTRLTVV.

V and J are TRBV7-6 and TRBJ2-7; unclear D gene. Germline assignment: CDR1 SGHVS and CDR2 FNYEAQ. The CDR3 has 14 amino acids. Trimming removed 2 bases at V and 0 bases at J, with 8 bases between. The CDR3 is CASSLNPSSYEQYF. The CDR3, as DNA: TGTGCCAGCAGCTTAAACCCCAGCTCCTACGAGCAGTACTTC.

CDR3 bases: TGTGCCAGCAGTTTATCCCCGACAGTCTCCTATAATTCACCCCTCCACTTT. Amino acids: CASSLSPTVSYNSPLHF. The genes are TRBV27 and TRBJ1-6; weak D call: TRBD1 (5 bases). V was cut by 0 bases and J by 0 bases, with 9 bases left in between. The CDR3 sequence is 17 residues long. The germline CDR1 and CDR2 sequences are MNHEY and SMNVEV (reference sequence).

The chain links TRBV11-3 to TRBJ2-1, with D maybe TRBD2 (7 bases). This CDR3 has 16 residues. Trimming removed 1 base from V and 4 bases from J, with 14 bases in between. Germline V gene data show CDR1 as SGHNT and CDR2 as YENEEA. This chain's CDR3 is CASSLAAGAKYNEQFF. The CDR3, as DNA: TGTGCCAGCAGCTTAGCGGCGGGGGCCAAATACAATGAGCAGTTCTTC.

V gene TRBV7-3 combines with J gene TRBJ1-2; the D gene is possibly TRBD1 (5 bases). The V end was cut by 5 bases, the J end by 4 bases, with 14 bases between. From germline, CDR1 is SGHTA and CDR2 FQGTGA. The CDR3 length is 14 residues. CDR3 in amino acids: CASSPGEGSYGYTF. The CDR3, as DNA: TGTGCCAGCAGCCCCGGGGAGGGGAGCTATGGCTACACCTTC.

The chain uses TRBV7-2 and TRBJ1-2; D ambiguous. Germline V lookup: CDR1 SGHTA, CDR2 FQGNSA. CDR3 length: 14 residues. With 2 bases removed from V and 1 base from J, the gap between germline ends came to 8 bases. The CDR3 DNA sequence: TGTGCCAGCAGCTTAAATGGCAATAACTATGGCTACACCTTC. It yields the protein CASSLNGNNYGYTF.

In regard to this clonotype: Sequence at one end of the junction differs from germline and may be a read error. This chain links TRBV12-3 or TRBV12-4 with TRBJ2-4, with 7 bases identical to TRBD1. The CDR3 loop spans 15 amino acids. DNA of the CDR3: TGTGCCAGCAGTTGGACAGGACCAGCCAAAAACAGTCAGTACTTC. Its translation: CASSWTGPAKNSQYF.

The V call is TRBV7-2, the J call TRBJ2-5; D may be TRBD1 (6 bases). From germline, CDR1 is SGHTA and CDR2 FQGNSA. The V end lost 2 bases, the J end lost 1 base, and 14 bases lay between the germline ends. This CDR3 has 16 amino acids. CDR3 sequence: CASSLFSRRGQETQYF. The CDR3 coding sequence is TGTGCCAGCAGCTTATTTAGTCGCAGGGGCCAAGAGACCCAGTACTTC.